This TCR beta chain was retrieved from a study of TIL therapy for anti-PD-1-resistant metastatic lung cancer. The CDR3 covers 19 residues. Germline CDR1 is LGHNA and CDR2 is YSLEER. V dropped 2 bases and J dropped 5; count of bases not matched to a gene: 16. Sequencing used immunoSEQ v3. The assay was immunoSEQ multiplex PCR, and TCRdb's table has in-frame clones only and misses some. The table shows about 36,000 clones, with less than 75% occurring only once. Time point given: pre-treatment sample, taken before nivolumab and TIL therapy. This chain uses TRBV4-3 with TRBJ2-5, with TRBD2 identical over 11 bases. This TCR was sampled from a person between 30 and 79 years old with non-small cell lung cancer. The input for sequencing was blood, taken at baseline. CDR3 coding DNA: TGCGCCAGCAGCCAAACCACGGGACTAGCGGATCTCCCCATGGAGACCCAGTACTTC. Its translation: CASSQTTGLADLPMETQYF.